The entry below gives a single TCR beta chain sequence along with its context. A multiplex PCR was run with 60 Vbeta primers and 13 Jbeta primers. Generated by immunoSEQ multiplex PCR, the TCRdb table keeps only in-frame clones and is missing some. Here the sample spans around 160,000 clones, around 86% being singletons. The CDR3 is made up of 14 amino acids. The germline CDR1 and CDR2 sequences are SGHRS and YFSETQ. Trimming pared 2 bases from V and 7 bases from J, leaving 15 bases between. The record originates from a study of cytomegalovirus exposure and HLA in healthy donors. The sequenced sample was PBMCs. The chain carries TRBV5-1 and TRBJ1-1; D unclear. This TCR was recovered from a human donor in good health. Here the CDR3 DNA reads TGCGCCAGCAGCTTTGTTCAGTCGGAGAATGAAGCTTTCTTT. This codes for CASSFVQSENEAFF.